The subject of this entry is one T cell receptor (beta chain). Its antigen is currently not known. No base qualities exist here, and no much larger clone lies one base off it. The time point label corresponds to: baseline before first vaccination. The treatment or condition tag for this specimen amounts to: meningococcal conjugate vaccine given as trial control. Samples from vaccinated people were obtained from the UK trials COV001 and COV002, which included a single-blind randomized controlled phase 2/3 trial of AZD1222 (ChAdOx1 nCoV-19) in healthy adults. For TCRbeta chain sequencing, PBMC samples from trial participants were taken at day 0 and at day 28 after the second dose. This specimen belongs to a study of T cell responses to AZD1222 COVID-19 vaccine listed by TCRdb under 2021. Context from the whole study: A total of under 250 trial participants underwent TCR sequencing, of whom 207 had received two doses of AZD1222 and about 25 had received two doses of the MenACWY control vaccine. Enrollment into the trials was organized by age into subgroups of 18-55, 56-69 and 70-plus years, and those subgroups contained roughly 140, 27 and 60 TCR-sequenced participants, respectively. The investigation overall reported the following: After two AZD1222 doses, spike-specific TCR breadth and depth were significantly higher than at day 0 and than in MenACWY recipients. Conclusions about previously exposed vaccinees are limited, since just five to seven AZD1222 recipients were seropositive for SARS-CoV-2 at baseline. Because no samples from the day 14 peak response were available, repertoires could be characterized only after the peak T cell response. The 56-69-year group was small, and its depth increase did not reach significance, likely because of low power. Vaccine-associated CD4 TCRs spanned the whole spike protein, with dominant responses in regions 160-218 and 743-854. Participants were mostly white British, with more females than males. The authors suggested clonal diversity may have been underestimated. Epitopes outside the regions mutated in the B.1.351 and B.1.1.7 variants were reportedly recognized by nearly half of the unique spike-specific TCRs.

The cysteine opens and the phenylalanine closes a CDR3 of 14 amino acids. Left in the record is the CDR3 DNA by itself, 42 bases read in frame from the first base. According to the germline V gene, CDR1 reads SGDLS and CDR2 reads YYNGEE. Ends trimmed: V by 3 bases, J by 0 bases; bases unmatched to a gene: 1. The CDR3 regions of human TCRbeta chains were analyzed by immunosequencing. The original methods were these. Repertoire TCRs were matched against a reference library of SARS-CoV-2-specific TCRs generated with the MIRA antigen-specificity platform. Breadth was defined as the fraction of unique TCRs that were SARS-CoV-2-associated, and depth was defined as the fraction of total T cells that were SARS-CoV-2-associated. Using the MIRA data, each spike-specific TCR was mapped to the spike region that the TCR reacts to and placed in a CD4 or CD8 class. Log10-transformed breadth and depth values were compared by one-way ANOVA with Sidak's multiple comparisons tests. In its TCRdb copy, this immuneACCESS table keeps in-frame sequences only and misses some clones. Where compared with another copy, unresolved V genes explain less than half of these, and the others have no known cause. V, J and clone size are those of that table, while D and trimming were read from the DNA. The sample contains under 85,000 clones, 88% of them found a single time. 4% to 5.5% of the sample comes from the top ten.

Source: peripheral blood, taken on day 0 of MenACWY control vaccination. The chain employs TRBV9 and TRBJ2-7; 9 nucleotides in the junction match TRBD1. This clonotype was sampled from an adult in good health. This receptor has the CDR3 CASSGQGGSYEQYF. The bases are TGTGCCAGCAGCGGACAGGGGGGCTCCTACGAGCAGTACTTC.